These T cell receptor beta chains were read from a single sample in a study of blood T cell repertoires in COVID-19. Repertoires were generated with immunoSEQ multiplex PCR, while TCRdb's copy carries only in-frame clones and drops some. This sample has about 110,000 clones, with around 89% found just once. What was sequenced was peripheral blood. These receptors were obtained from a woman of 80 years or more with acute or convalescent COVID-19. Both conserved end residues are part of each CDR3. A D gene is named only where the DNA matches it firmly. Only some rows state a clone size, as once, few, many or a class for expanded clones.

TGTGCCAGCAGCCGCCGACAGGGGCGCACAGATACGCAGTATTTT	CASSRRQGRTDTQYF	-	TRBD1	TRBV7-2	TRBJ2-3
TGCAGTGCTAGTATGGGACAGGGATCCTACAATGAGCAGTTCTTC	CSASMGQGSYNEQFF	-	TRBD1	TRBV20-1	TRBJ2-1
TGTGCCAGCAGCAGAAATCTCGGGGGCTATGGCTACACCTTC	CASSRNLGGYGYTF	-	-	TRBV27	TRBJ1-2
TGTGCCAGCTCACCAGGGACAGGGTTATTACAGCCCCAGCATTTT	CASSPGTGLLQPQHF	-	TRBD1	TRBV18	TRBJ1-5
TGTGCCAGTAGTATCTCAGGGTTCACTGAAGCTTTCTTT	CASSISGFTEAFF	-	-	TRBV19	TRBJ1-1
TGTGCCAGCCTTGGACAGTTGAACACTGAAGCTTTCTTT	CASLGQLNTEAFF	-	-	TRBV28	TRBJ1-1
TGTGCCTGGAGTGGTTTGGTTGGAGCGGGGGGCTCCTACAATGAGCAGTTCTTC	CAWSGLVGAGGSYNEQFF	-	TRBD2	TRBV30	TRBJ2-1
TGTGCCAGCAGCCTGAGCGGGGGGGCCTACGAGCAGTACTTC	CASSLSGGAYEQYF	few	TRBD2	TRBV9	TRBJ2-7
TGTGCCAGCAGCTCACCGGGACAGGGTGTCTTTGGCTACACCTTC	CASSSPGQGVFGYTF	-	TRBD1	TRBV5-5	TRBJ1-2
TGTGCCAGCAGGCGGGAGGCAGGGGAGTCCTACGAGCAGTACTTC	CASRREAGESYEQYF	-	TRBD2	TRBV25-1	TRBJ2-7
TGTGCCAGCAGTTATTCCCGCAGGGAGGTCACAGATACGCAGTATTTT	CASSYSRREVTDTQYF	-	-	TRBV6-5	TRBJ2-3
TGTGCCAGCAGCCAAGCTAGCAATGAGCAGTTCTTC	CASSQASNEQFF	-	-	TRBV3-1/TRBV3-2	TRBJ2-1
TGTGCCAGCAGTTACTCGCTGACAGGTGGATTAGACGAGCAGTACTTC	CASSYSLTGGLDEQYF	-	-	TRBV6-6	TRBJ2-7
TGTGCCAGCAGCATTACCCGGGGGGGGCAAGAGACCCAGTACTTC	CASSITRGGQETQYF	-	TRBD2	TRBV28	TRBJ2-5
TGTGCCAGCAACTCAGGGACACAGAGCTACAATGAGCAGTTCTTC	CASNSGTQSYNEQFF	-	-	TRBV6-5	TRBJ2-1